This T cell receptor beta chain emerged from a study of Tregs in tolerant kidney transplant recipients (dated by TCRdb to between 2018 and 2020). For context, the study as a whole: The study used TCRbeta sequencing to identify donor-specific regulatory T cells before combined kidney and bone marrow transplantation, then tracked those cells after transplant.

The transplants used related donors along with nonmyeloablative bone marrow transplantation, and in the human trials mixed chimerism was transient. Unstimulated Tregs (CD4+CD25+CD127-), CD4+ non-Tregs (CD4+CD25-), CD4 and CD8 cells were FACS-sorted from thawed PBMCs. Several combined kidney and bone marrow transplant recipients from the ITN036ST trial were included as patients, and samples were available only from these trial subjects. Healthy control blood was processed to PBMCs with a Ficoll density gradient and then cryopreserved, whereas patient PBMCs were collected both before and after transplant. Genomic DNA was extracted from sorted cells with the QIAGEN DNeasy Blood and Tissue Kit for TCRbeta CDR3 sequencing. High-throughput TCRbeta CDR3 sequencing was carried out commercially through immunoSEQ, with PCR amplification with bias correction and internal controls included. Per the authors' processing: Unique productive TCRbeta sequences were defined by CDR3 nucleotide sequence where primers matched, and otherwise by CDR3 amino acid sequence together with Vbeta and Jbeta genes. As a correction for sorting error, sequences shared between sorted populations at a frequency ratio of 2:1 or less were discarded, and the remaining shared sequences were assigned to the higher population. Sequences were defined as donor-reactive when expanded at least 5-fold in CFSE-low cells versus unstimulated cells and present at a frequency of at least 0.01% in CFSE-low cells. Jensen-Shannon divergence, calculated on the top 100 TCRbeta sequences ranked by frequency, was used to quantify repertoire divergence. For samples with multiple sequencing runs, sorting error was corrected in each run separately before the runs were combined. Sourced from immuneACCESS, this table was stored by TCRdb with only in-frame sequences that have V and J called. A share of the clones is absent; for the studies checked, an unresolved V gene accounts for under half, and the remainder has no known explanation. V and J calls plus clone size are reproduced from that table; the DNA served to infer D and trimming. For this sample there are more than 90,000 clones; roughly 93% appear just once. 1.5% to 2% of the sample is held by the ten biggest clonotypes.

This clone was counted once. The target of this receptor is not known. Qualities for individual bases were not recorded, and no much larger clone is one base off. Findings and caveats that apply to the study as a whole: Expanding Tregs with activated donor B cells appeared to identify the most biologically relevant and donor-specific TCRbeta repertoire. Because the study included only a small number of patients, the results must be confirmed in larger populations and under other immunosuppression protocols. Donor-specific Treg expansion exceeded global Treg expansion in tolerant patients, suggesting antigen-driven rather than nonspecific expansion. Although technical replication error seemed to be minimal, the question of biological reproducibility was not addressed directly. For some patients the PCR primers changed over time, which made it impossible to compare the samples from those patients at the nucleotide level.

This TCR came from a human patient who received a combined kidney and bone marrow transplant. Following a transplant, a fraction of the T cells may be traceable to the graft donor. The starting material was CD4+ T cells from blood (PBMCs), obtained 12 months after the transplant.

The DNA is TGTGCCAGCAGCCCCCTCCCGAGACAGGGAAACTATGGCTACACCTTC. The translation is CASSPLPRQGNYGYTF. Recombination joined TRBV7-2 with TRBJ1-2; TRBD1 matches 7 bases in the middle. Based on the germline V gene, the CDR1 and CDR2 sequences are SGHTA and FQGNSA. After removal of 5 bases from V and 2 bases from J, the junction retains 11 bases not matched to a gene. Taken from cysteine to phenylalanine, the CDR3 has 16 residues. Only the CDR3 region is kept as DNA, spanning 48 bases read in frame from base 1.